The 6 T cell receptor beta chains listed next were all sequenced from one sample in a study of T cells in women clearing cervical HPV infection. Sequencing used immunoSEQ multiplex PCR; TCRdb keeps in-frame clones, though not all of them. Seen in this sample are 15,000 to 20,000 clones; the ten most common clones hold roughly a sixth. The sequenced sample consisted of blood buffy coat. The origin of the receptors is a woman between 18 and 69 years old with a cervical HPV16 infection that either progressed to CIN3+ or cleared (not recorded which).

On this clone: Sequencing ends 3 residues short of the CDR3 end; the germline J gene provides the rest. The gene calls are TRBV5-1 and TRBJ2-3, with 8 bases identical to TRBD1. The CDR3 has 18 amino acids. Germline CDR1 is SGHRS and CDR2 is YFSETQ. V gave up 3 bases and J gave up 4 bases; unmatched junction bases: 16. The CDR3 region is CASSSPTPRTGRSDTQYF. The covered CDR3 bases are TGCGCCAGCAGCTCACCCACCCCTCGGACAGGGAGGTCAGATACG.

Details on this clone: The CDR3 end lies 3 residues beyond the end of the read and is filled in from the germline J gene. This rearrangement joins TRBV7-9 to TRBJ1-4, with 7 positions matching TRBD1. The length of the CDR3 is 15 residues. After removal of 4 bases from V and 8 bases from J, the junction contained 10 bases not matched to a gene. Germline CDR1 reads SEHNR; CDR2 reads FQNEAQ (reference sequence). The DNA read from the CDR3 is TGTGCCAGCAGCTCTAGGGACAGCGTAATAGAAAAA. Protein: CASSSRDSVIEK. The CDR3, in full, reads CASSSRDSVIEKLFF.

Note on this clone: An end of the junction differs from the germline gene, which may be a read error. CDR3 sequence: CSAGTAETQYF. The sequenced part of the CDR3 DNA is TGCAGTGCTGGGACTGCAGAGACG. The chain uses TRBV20-1 and TRBJ2-3; D is possibly TRBD2 (6 bases). The read terminates 3 residues before the CDR3 end, so the remaining end is supplied by the germline J gene. Germline values: CDR1 DFQATT, CDR2 SNEGSKA (reference sequence). The CDR3 loop spans 11 amino acids.

With regard to this clone: The observed sequence ends 3 residues before the CDR3 terminus, with the missing tail filled in from the germline J gene. The chain has TRBV20-1 and TRBJ2-3, with D uncertain. The CDR3 contains 13 residues. Germline values: CDR1 DFQATT, CDR2 SNEGSKA (reference sequence). Trimming took 1 base from V and 0 from J, leaving 5 bases between them. The covered CDR3 bases are TGCAGTGCTAGAGGGCCTAGCACAGATACG. The encoded protein is CSARGPSTDT. The CDR3 as a whole reads CSARGPSTDTQYF.

As for this clone: The read halts 3 residues ahead of the CDR3 end, with the missing end drawn from the germline J gene. The genes are TRBV30 and TRBJ1-2, with TRBD1 identical over 7 bases. Germline CDR1 GTSNPN, CDR2 SVGIG (reference sequence). This CDR3 comprises 16 residues. The CDR3 loop is CAWRIQGFSQLYDYTF. The sequenced part of the CDR3 DNA is TGTGCCTGGAGAATACAGGGGTTTTCCCAACTTTACGAC.

About this clone itself: The CDR3 extends 3 residues past the end of the read, so its final part is completed from the germline J gene. The genes are TRBV18 and TRBJ1-1; D possibly corresponds to TRBD1 (5 bases). V dropped 4 bases and J dropped 1 base, with 19 bases sitting between them. CDR3 length: 17 amino acids. CDR1 KGHSH and CDR2 LQKENI come from the germline V gene. The sequenced part of the CDR3 DNA is TGTGCCAGCTCACTGAGTCTGACCGGAACAGGGAACACTGAA. Encoded protein: CASSLSLTGTGNTE. The whole CDR3 protein is CASSLSLTGTGNTEAFF.